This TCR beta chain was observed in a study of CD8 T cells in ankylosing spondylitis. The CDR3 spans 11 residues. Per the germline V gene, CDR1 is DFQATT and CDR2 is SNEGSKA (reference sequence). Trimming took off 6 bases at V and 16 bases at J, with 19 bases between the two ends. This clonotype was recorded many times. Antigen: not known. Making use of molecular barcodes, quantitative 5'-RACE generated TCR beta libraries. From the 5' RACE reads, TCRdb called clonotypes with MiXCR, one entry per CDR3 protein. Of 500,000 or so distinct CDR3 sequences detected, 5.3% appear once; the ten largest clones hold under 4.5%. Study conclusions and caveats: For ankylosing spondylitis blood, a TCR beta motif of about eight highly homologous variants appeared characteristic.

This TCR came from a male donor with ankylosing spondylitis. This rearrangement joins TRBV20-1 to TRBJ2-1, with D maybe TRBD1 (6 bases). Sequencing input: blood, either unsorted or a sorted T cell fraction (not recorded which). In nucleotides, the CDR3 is TGCAGTGCCGTCCAGGGGACCCTGGTATTCTTC. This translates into CSAVQGTLVFF.